This is a list of T cell receptor beta chains from one sample in a study of blood T cell repertoires in COVID-19. The assay was immunoSEQ multiplex PCR, and TCRdb's table has in-frame clones only and misses some. The sample records around 200,000 clones, approximately 81% being singletons. The specimen sequenced was peripheral blood. Source of these receptors: a woman of 80 years or more with acute or convalescent COVID-19. The CDR3 runs from the conserved cysteine through the conserved F or W. Fields, in order: clone size, D gene, J gene, V gene, CDR3 protein, CDR3 DNA. D genes are given only for firm matches. Rows give clone size only sometimes, using once, few, many, or a class for an expanded clone.

>NA|TRBD2|TRBJ2-3|TRBV6-2/TRBV6-3
CASSMTSGFTDTQYF
TGTGCCAGCAGTATGACTAGCGGGTTCACAGATACGCAGTATTTT
>NA|NA|TRBJ1-5|TRBV27
CASSYDRGLNQPQHF
TGTGCCAGCAGTTATGATAGGGGCCTCAATCAGCCCCAGCATTTT
>NA|TRBD1|TRBJ1-2|TRBV30
CAWSAGTGSYGYTF
TGTGCCTGGAGTGCCGGGACAGGCAGCTATGGCTACACCTTC
>NA|NA|TRBJ1-1|TRBV6-5
CASSYSTGWDTEAFF
TGTGCCAGCAGTTACTCAACAGGATGGGACACTGAAGCTTTCTTT
>NA|NA|TRBJ1-5|TRBV6-2/TRBV6-3
CASSYPRDSNQPQHF
TGTGCCAGCAGTTACCCCAGGGATAGCAATCAGCCCCAGCATTTT
>NA|NA|TRBJ1-2|TRBV3-1/TRBV3-2
CASSQRVERDYTF
TGTGCCAGCAGCCAACGAGTGGAGAGGGACTACACCTTC
>NA|NA|TRBJ2-3|TRBV28
CASSVHRVADTQYF
TGTGCCAGCAGTGTTCACAGGGTCGCAGATACGCAGTATTTT
>NA|NA|TRBJ1-2|TRBV7-9
CASSFVEGSYTF
TGTGCCAGCAGCTTCGTAGAGGGAAGCTACACCTTC
>NA|TRBD1|TRBJ2-3|TRBV3-1/TRBV3-2
CASSQDLRTGSDTQYF
TGTGCCAGCAGCCAGGATCTTCGGACAGGGTCGGATACGCAGTATTTT
>NA|NA|TRBJ2-1|TRBV3-1/TRBV3-2
CASSQGSEQFF
TGTGCCAGCAGCCAAGGCAGTGAGCAGTTCTTC
>NA|NA|TRBJ2-1|TRBV24-1
CASAEGGSREQFF
TGTGCCTCCGCGGAGGGCGGAAGCCGAGAGCAGTTCTTC
>NA|NA|TRBJ2-7|TRBV7-2
CASSLSVGSQYEQYF
TGTGCCAGCAGCTTATCGGTTGGTTCACAGTACGAGCAGTACTTC
>once|NA|TRBJ2-4|TRBV6-7
CATSWREAKNIQYF
TGTGCCACTTCCTGGAGGGAAGCCAAAAACATTCAGTACTTC
>NA|TRBD1|TRBJ1-5|TRBV7-9
CASSSGQGVGNQPQHF
TGTGCCAGCAGTAGCGGACAGGGAGTGGGCAATCAGCCCCAGCATTTT
>NA|NA|TRBJ2-7|TRBV19
CASRMTGEGYEQYF
TGTGCCAGTAGAATGACAGGGGAGGGGTACGAGCAGTACTTC
>few|NA|TRBJ2-7|TRBV30
CAWSLGRYEQYF
TGTGCCTGGAGTTTGGGCAGGTACGAGCAGTACTTC
>NA|TRBD1|TRBJ1-3|TRBV2
CASRTGGTGNTIYF
TGTGCCAGCCGCACAGGGGGCACTGGAAACACCATATATTTT
>NA|TRBD1|TRBJ1-2|TRBV3-1/TRBV3-2
CASSQEGTGGGYTF
TGTGCCAGCAGCCAAGAAGGGACAGGGGGTGGCTACACCTTC
>NA|TRBD1|TRBJ1-2|TRBV6-2/TRBV6-3
CASSPTGTASYYGYTF
TGTGCCAGCAGTCCAACCGGGACAGCCAGCTACTATGGCTACACCTTC
>NA|NA|TRBJ1-5|TRBV5-1
CASSPGQSQPQHF
TGCGCCAGCAGCCCAGGACAGAGTCAGCCCCAGCATTTT
>NA|NA|TRBJ1-3|TRBV5-1
CASSLNGGTGNTIYF
TGCGCCAGCAGCTTAAACGGGGGGACTGGAAACACCATATATTTT
>NA|NA|TRBJ1-5|TRBV6-5
CASSFAGSNQPQHF
TGTGCCAGCAGTTTTGCAGGGAGCAATCAGCCCCAGCATTTT
>NA|NA|TRBJ1-2|TRBV5-1
CASSLDLGSAGYTF
TGCGCCAGCAGCTTGGATCTCGGGTCTGCTGGCTACACCTTC
>NA|TRBD1|TRBJ2-7|TRBV5-5
CASNPGQARYEQYF
TGTGCCAGCAATCCGGGACAGGCGAGGTACGAGCAGTACTTC
>NA|TRBD2|TRBJ2-3|TRBV7-9
CASSPGTTADTQYF
TGTGCCAGCAGCCCCGGGACTACCGCAGATACGCAGTATTTT
>NA|NA|TRBJ1-1|TRBV25-1
CASSPRQAVPVAFF
TGTGCCAGCAGTCCCCGGCAGGCCGTCCCTGTAGCTTTCTTT
>NA|NA|TRBJ2-7|TRBV11-3
CASSSGGSNYEQYF
TGTGCCAGCAGCAGTGGGGGCAGTAACTACGAGCAGTACTTC
>NA|NA|TRBJ2-1|TRBV5-6
CASSLARLTYNEQFF
TGTGCCAGCAGCTTGGCTAGGTTAACCTACAATGAGCAGTTCTTC
>NA|NA|TRBJ1-2|TRBV28
CASSAPSYSNYGYTF
TGTGCCAGCAGCGCTCCCTCCTATAGTAACTATGGCTACACCTTC
>NA|TRBD1|TRBJ2-7|TRBV2
CASSRTPGQGHEQYF
TGTGCCAGCAGCCGGACCCCGGGACAGGGCCACGAGCAGTACTTC
>NA|NA|TRBJ2-1|TRBV18
CASSQDRAVNEQFF
TGTGCCAGCTCACAGGACAGAGCCGTTAATGAGCAGTTCTTC
>few|NA|TRBJ2-7|TRBV5-1
CASSLGIGGAYEQYF
TGCGCCAGCAGCTTGGGAATAGGGGGGGCCTACGAGCAGTACTTC
>NA|NA|TRBJ1-1|TRBV5-4
CASSPDRHNEAFF
TGTGCCAGCAGCCCGGACAGACATAATGAAGCTTTCTTT
>NA|TRBD2|TRBJ2-2|TRBV15
CATSRFSGRAFVGELFF
TGTGCCACCAGCAGGTTTAGCGGGAGGGCCTTCGTCGGGGAGCTGTTTTTT
>NA|TRBD1|TRBJ1-4|TRBV19
CASRKQGGDEKLFF
TGTGCCAGTAGGAAACAGGGGGGAGATGAAAAACTGTTTTTT
>NA|TRBD2|TRBJ2-1|TRBV19
CASSIRTSGDYNEQFF
TGTGCCAGTAGTATCCGGACTAGCGGGGACTACAATGAGCAGTTCTTC
>NA|NA|TRBJ1-1|TRBV5-1
CASSPVGESPLTYF
TGCGCCAGCAGCCCGGTAGGTGAGAGCCCCCTGACTTACTTT
>NA|NA|TRBJ2-7|TRBV5-1
CASSTAGLNEQYF
TGCGCCAGCTCCACCGCGGGCTTGAACGAGCAGTACTTC
>NA|TRBD1|TRBJ1-2|TRBV4-2
CASSSTGNYGYTF
TGTGCCAGCAGCTCGACAGGGAACTATGGCTACACCTTC
>few|TRBD1|TRBJ2-2|TRBV7-2
CASSSGQGDTGELFF
TGTGCCAGCAGCTCAGGACAGGGAGATACCGGGGAGCTGTTTTTT
>NA|NA|TRBJ2-3|TRBV6-1
CASSVGVGGTTDTQYF
TGTGCCAGCAGTGTTGGTGTGGGAGGTACAACAGATACGCAGTATTTT
>NA|NA|TRBJ1-2|TRBV27
CASSLAKANYGYTF
TGTGCCAGCAGTCTAGCTAAAGCTAACTATGGCTACACCTTC
>NA|NA|TRBJ2-2|TRBV9
CASSSWTATGELFF
TGTGCCAGCAGCTCCTGGACTGCCACCGGGGAGCTGTTTTTT
>NA|TRBD1|TRBJ1-1|TRBV6-5
CASSYSMGQKNTEAFF
TGTGCCAGCAGTTACTCGATGGGACAGAAGAACACTGAAGCTTTCTTT
>NA|NA|TRBJ2-2|TRBV7-2
CASSLMSLLATTGELFF
TGTGCCAGCAGCTTAATGTCTCTGCTAGCGACCACCGGGGAGCTGTTTTTT
>NA|TRBD1|TRBJ2-7|TRBV6-5
CASSYSRDRNSYEQYF
TGTGCCAGCAGTTACTCTCGGGACAGAAATTCCTACGAGCAGTACTTC
>NA|NA|TRBJ2-7|TRBV18
CASSPSNQGSEQYF
TGTGCCAGCTCACCATCTAATCAGGGATCCGAGCAGTACTTC
>NA|TRBD1|TRBJ1-5|TRBV6-4
CASSLTGADNQPQHF
TGTGCCAGCAGCTTGACAGGGGCCGACAATCAGCCCCAGCATTTT